The following is a T cell receptor beta chain sequence with its context. As yet, its antigen is unknown. The data belong to a study of shared clonotypes between healthy human individuals. Study as a whole: Three plates were used per donor for CD4 naive, three for CD4 memory, two for CD8 naive and one for CD8 memory. Study-wide results and caveats: Larger estimated richness was generally recorded for naive subsets relative to memory subsets.

Clones were sequenced by immunoSEQ multiplex PCR, and TCRdb holds only the in-frame ones, with some missing. The data contain more than 400,000 clones, around 95% of them singletons. Trimming took 1 base from V and 0 from J, leaving 11 bases between them. This CDR3 spans 15 amino acids. In germline, CDR1 is SGHRS, CDR2 YFSETQ. Adults of Caucasian background living in Nashville, Tennessee made up all donors. Sequencing input: naive CD4+ T cells sorted from blood. Subset defined: CD45RA+ positively selected. The TCR originated in a woman between 25 and 40 years old in good health. The rearrangement uses TRBV5-1 and TRBJ2-7; D not resolved. CDR3 DNA sequence: TGCGCCAGCAGCTTGTCCCCAGGCAGCTCCTACGAGCAGTACTTC. Its translation is CASSLSPGSSYEQYF. Full variable domain (missing parts from reference TRBV5-1 and TRBJ2-7): KAGVTQTPRYLIKTRGQQVTLSCSPISGHRSVSWYQQTPGQGLQFLFEYFSETQRNKGNFPGRFSGRQFSNSRSEMNVSTLELGDSALYLCASSLSPGSSYEQYFGPGTRLTVT.